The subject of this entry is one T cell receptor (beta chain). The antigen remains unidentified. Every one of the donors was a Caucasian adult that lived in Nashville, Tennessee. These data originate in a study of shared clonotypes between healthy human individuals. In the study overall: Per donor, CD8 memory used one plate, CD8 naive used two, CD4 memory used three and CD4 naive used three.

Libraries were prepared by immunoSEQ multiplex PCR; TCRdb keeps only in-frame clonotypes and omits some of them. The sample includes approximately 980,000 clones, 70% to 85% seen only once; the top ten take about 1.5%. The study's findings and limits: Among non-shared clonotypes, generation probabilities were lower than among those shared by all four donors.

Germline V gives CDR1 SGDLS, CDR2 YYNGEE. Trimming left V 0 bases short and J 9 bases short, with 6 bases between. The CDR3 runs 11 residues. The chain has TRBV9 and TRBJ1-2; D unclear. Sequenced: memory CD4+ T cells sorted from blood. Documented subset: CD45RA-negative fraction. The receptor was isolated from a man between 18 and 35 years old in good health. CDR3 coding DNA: TGTGCCAGCAGCGTAGATGGTAGCTACACCTTC. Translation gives CASSVDGSYTF.